This T cell receptor beta chain was sequenced in a study of shared clonotypes between healthy human individuals. V shed 4 bases and J shed 2 bases, with 21 bases lying between them. Germline V gives CDR1 SQVTM, CDR2 ANQGSEA. The CDR3 has 16 residues. The study, taken as a whole, reports: Estimated richness values were generally larger in naive subsets than in memory subsets.

Clones were sequenced by immunoSEQ multiplex PCR, and TCRdb holds only the in-frame ones, with some missing. This table holds over 300,000 clones, around 87% found once. A word on this clone: The antigen remains unidentified.

V gene TRBV29-1 combines with J gene TRBJ2-7, with no clear D. The sequenced material came from memory CD8+ T cells sorted from blood. Subset defined: CD45RO+ cells pooled with CCR7-negative TemRA cells. This TCR was sampled from a man younger than 35 in good health. CDR3 sequence reads: CSVVGPIRDVTYEQYF. As DNA, the CDR3 is TGCAGCGTTGTAGGCCCTATTCGTGACGTAACCTACGAGCAGTACTTC.